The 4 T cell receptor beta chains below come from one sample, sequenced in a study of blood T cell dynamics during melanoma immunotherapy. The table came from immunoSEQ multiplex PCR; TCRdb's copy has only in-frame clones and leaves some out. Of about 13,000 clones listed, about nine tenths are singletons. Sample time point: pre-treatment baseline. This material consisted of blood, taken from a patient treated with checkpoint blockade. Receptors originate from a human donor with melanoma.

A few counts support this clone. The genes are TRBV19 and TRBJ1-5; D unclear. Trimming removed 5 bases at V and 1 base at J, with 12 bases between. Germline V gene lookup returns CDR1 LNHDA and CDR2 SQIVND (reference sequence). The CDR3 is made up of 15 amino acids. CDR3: CASSPPGWSNQPQHF. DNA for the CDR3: TGTGCCAGTAGTCCCCCGGGATGGAGCAATCAGCCCCAGCATTTT.

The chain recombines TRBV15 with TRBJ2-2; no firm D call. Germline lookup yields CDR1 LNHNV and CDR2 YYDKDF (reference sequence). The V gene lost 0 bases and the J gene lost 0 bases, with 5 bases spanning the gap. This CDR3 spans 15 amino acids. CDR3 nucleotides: TGTGCCACCAGCAGAGATTCGTCGAACACCGGGGAGCTGTTTTTT. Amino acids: CATSRDSSNTGELFF.

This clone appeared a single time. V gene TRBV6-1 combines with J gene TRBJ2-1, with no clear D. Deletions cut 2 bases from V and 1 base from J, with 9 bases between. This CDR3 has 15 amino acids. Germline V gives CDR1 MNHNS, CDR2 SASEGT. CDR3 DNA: TGTGCCAGCAGTGAAAAATCTGAATCCTACAATGAGCAGTTCTTC. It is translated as CASSEKSESYNEQFF.

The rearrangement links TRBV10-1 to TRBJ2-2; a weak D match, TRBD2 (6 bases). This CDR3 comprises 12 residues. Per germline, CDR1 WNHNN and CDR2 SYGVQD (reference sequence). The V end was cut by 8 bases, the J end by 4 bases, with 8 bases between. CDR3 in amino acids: CASSSATGELFF. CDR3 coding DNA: TGCGCCAGCTCTAGCGCCACCGGGGAGCTGTTTTTT.